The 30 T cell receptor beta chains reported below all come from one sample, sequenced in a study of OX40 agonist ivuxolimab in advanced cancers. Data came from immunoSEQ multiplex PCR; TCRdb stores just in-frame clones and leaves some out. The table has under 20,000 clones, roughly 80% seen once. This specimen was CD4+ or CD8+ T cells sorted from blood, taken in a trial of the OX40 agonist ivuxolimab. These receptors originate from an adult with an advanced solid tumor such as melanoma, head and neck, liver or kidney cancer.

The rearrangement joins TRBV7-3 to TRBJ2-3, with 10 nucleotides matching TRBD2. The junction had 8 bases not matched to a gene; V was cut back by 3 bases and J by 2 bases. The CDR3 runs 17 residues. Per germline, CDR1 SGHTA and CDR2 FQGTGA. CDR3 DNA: TGTGCCAGCAGCTTTGGGGTTCTAGCGGGGGACACAGATACGCAGTATTTT. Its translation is CASSFGVLAGDTDTQYF.

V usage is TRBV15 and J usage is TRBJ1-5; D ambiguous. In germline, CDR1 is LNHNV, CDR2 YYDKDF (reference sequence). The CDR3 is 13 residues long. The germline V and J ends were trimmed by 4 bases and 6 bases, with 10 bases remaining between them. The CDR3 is CATSTYPAQPQHF. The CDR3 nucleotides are TGTGCCACCAGCACCTATCCGGCTCAGCCCCAGCATTTT.

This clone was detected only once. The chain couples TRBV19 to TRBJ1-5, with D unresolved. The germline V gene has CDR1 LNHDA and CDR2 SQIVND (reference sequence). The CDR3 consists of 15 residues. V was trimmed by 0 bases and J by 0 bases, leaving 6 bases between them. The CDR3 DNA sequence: TGTGCCAGTAGTATAGATAGTAATAGCAATCAGCCCCAGCATTTT. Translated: CASSIDSNSNQPQHF.

The CDR3 sequence is CASSGQKETQYF. The CDR3 DNA sequence: TGTGCCAGCAGCGGACAGAAAGAGACCCAGTACTTC. This sequence joins TRBV6-6 and TRBJ2-5; D perhaps matches TRBD1 (6 bases). This CDR3 region has 12 residues. V was pared by 6 bases and J by 3 bases, with 8 bases between. Germline V gene sequence: CDR1 MNHNY, CDR2 SVGAGI (reference sequence).

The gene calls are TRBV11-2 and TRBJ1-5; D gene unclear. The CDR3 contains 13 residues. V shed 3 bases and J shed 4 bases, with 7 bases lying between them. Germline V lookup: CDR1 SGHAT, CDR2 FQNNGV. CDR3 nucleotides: TGTGCCAGCAGCTTGGCAGCTAATCAGCCCCAGCATTTT. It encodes CASSLAANQPQHF.

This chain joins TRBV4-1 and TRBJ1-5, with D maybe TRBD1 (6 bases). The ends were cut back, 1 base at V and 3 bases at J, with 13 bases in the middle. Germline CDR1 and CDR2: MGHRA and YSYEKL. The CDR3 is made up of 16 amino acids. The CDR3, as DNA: TGCGCCAGCAGCCAAGGGTCGGGGGCGGTCAATCAGCCCCAGCATTTT. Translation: CASSQGSGAVNQPQHF.

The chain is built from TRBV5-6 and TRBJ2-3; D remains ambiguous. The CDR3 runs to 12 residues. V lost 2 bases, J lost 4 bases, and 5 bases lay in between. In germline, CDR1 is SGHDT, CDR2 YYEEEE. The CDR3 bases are TGTGCCAGCAGCTTTGGGGCAGATACGCAGTATTTT. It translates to CASSFGADTQYF.

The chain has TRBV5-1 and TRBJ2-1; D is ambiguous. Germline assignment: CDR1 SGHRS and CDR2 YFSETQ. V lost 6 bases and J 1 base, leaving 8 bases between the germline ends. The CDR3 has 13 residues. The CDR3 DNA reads TGCGCCAGCAAGGTAGGGTCCTACAATGAGCAGTTCTTC. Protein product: CASKVGSYNEQFF.

The CDR3 is CASSGQRDEQYF. For the CDR3, the DNA is TGTGCCAGCAGCGGACAGAGGGACGAGCAGTACTTC. The rearrangement joins TRBV2 to TRBJ2-7; perhaps TRBD1 as D (6 bases). The CDR3 loop spans 12 amino acids. Germline CDR1 and CDR2: SNHLY and FYNNEI. With 6 bases removed from V and 5 bases from J, the gap between germline ends came to 11 bases. Based on the CDR3 plus reference TRBV2 and TRBJ2-7, the full variable domain is EPEVTQTPSHQVTQMGQEVILRCVPISNHLYFYWYRQILGQKVEFLVSFYNNEISEKSEIFDDQFSVERPDGSNFTLKIRSTKLEDSAMYFCASSGQRDEQYFGPGTRLTVT.

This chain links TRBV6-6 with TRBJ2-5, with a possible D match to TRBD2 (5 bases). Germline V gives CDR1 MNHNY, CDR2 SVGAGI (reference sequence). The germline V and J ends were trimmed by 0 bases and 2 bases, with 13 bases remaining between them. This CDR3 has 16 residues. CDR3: CASSYSGEPPQETQYF. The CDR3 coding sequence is TGTGCCAGCAGTTACTCGGGAGAACCCCCTCAAGAGACCCAGTACTTC.

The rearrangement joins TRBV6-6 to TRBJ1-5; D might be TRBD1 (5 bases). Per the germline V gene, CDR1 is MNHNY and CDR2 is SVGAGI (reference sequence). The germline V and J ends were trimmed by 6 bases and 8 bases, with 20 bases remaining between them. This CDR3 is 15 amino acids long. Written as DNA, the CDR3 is TGTGCCAGCAGCCACACGTGGGAGGGGTGGAAGCCCCAGCATTTT. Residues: CASSHTWEGWKPQHF.

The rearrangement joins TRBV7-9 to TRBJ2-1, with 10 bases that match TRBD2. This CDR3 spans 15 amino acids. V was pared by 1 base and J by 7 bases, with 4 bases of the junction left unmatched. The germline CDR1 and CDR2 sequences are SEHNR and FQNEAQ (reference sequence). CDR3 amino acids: CASSLDSGRRNEQFF. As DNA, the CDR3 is TGTGCCAGCAGCTTAGATAGCGGGAGGCGAAATGAGCAGTTCTTC.

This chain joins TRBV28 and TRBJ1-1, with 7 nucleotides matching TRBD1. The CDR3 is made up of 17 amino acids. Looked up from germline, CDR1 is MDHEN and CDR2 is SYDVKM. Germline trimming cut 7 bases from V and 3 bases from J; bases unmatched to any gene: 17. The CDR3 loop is CASTGDPWRRGHTEAFF. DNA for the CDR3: TGTGCCAGCACGGGGGATCCTTGGAGGAGGGGGCACACTGAAGCTTTCTTT.

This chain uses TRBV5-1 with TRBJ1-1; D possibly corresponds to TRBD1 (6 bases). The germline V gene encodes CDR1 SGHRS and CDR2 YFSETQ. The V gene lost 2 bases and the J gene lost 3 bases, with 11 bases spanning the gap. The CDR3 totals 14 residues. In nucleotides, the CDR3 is TGCGCCAGCAGCTTCTGGCCAGGGGACACTGAAGCTTTCTTT. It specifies CASSFWPGDTEAFF.

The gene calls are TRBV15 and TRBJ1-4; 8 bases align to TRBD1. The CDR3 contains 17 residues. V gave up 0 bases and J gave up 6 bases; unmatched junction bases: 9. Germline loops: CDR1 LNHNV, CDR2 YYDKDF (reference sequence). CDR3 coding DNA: TGTGCCACCAGCAGAGATAATTACAGGGGGAATGATGAAAAACTGTTTTTT. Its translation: CATSRDNYRGNDEKLFF.

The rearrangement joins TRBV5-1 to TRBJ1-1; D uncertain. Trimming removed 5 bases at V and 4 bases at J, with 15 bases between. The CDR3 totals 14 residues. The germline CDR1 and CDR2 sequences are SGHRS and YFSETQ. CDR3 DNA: TGCGCCAGCAGGGAAGCACGGCGAGTCACTGAAGCTTTCTTT. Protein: CASREARRVTEAFF.

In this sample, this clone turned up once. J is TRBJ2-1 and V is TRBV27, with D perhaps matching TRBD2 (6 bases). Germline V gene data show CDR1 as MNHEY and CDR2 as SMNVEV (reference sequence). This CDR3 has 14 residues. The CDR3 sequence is CGAGAGRGYNEQFF. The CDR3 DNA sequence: TGTGGGGCTGGGGCCGGGAGAGGTTACAATGAGCAGTTCTTC.

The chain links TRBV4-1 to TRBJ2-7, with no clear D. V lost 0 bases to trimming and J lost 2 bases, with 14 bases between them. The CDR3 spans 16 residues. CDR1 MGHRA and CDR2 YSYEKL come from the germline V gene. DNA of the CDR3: TGCGCCAGCAGCCAAGATCTCCAGGTTATCACCTACGAGCAGTACTTC. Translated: CASSQDLQVITYEQYF.

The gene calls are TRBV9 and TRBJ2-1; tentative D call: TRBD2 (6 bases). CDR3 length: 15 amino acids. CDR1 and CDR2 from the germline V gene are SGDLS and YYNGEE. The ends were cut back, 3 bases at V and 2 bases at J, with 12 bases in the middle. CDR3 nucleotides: TGTGCCAGCAGCGCCTCGAGCGGGCCCTACAATGAGCAGTTCTTC. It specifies CASSASSGPYNEQFF. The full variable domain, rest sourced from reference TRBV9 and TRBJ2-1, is DSGVTQTPKHLITATGQRVTLRCSPRSGDLSVYWYQQSLDQGLQFLIQYYNGEERAKGNILERFSAQQFPDLHSELNLSSLELGDSALYFCASSASSGPYNEQFFGPGTRLTVL.

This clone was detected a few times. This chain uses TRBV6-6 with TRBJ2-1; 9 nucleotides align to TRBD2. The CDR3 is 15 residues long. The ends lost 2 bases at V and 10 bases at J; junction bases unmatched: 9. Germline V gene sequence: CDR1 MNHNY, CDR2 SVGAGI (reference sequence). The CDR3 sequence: CASSYPQRGAGEQFF. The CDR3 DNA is TGTGCCAGCAGTTACCCCCAGCGGGGGGCCGGGGAGCAGTTCTTC.

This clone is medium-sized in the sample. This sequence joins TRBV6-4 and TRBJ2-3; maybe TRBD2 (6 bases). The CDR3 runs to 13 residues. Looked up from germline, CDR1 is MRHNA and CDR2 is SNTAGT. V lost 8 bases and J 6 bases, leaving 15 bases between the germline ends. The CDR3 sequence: CASSRGSVDTQYF. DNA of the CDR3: TGTGCCAGCTCCCGGGGGAGTGTGGATACGCAGTATTTT.

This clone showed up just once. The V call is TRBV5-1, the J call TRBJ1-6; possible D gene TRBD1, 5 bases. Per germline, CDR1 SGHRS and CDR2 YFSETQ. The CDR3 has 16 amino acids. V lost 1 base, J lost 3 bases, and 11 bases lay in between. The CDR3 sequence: CASSLKGPFYNSPLHF. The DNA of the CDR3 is TGCGCCAGCAGCTTGAAGGGGCCCTTCTATAATTCACCCCTCCACTTT.

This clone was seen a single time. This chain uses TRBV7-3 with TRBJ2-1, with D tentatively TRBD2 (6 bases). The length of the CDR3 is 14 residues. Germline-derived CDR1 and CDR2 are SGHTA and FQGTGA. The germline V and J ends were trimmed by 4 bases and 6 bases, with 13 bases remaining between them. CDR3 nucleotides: TGTGCCAGCAGCTACCCCCCCGGGGGCAATGAGCAGTTCTTC. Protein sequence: CASSYPPGGNEQFF.

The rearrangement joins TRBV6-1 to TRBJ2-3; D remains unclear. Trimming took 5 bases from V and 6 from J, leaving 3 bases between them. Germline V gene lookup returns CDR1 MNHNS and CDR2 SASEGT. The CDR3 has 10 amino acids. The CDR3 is CASSYDTQYF. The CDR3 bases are TGTGCCAGCAGTTATGATACGCAGTATTTT.

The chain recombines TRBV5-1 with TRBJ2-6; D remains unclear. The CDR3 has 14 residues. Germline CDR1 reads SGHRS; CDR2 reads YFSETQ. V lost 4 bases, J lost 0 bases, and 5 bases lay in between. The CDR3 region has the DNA TGCGCCAGCAGCATTGTCTCTGGGGCCAACGTCCTGACTTTC. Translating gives CASSIVSGANVLTF.

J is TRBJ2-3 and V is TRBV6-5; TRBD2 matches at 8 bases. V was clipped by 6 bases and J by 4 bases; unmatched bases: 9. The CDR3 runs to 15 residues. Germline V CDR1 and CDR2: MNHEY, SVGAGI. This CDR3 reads CASSKLAEAPDTQYF. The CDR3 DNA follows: TGTGCCAGCAGCAAACTAGCGGAGGCCCCAGATACGCAGTATTTT.

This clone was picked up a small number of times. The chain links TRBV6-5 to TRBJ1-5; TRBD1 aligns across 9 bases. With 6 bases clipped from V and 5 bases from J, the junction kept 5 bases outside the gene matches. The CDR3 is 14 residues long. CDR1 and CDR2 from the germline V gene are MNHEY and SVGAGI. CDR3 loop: CASRTGQGYQPQHF. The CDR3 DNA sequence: TGTGCCAGCAGAACGGGACAGGGATATCAGCCCCAGCATTTT.

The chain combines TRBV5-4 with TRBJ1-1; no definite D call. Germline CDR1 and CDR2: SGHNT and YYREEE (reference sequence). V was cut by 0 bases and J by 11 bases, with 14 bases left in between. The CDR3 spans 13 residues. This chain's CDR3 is CASSLAAVRRAFF. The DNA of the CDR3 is TGTGCCAGCAGCTTGGCCGCAGTAAGGCGTGCTTTCTTT.

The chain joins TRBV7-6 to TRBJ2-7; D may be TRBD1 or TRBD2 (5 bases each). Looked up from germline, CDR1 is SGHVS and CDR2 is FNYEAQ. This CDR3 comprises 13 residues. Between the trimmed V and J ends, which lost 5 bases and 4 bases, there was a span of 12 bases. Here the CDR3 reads CASSPGPIYEQYF. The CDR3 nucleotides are TGTGCCAGCAGCCCGGGACCTATATACGAGCAGTACTTC.

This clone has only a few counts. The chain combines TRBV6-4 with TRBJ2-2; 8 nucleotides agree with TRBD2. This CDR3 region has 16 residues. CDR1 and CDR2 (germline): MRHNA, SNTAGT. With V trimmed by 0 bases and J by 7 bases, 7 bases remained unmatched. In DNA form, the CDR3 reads TGTGCCAGCAGTGACTCGAGCCTAGCGGGCGGCGGGGAGCTGTTTTTT. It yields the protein CASSDSSLAGGGELFF.